This T cell receptor (beta chain) is from a study of cytomegalovirus exposure and HLA in healthy donors. Study as a whole: An earlier analysis found 120 million or so unique TCR beta sequences from around 180 million T cells.

Whole-study results and caveats: A few CMV-associated chains were confirmed in vitro to be specific for CMV antigens. A previous analysis found most TCR beta V segments productive roughly 87% or roughly 30% of the time. HLA alleles showed associations with fewer than 20,000 TCR beta sequences in a later analysis, at a 0.05 false discovery rate.

Regarding this clone: The antigen remains unidentified.

With 60 Vbeta and 13 Jbeta primers, the PCR was carried out. Assay used: immunoSEQ multiplex PCR; TCRdb lists only in-frame clones, some missing. Here the sample spans about 180,000 clones, 77% being singletons. The length of the CDR3 is 12 residues. CDR1 is KGHSH and CDR2 is LQKENI in the germline V gene. V was trimmed by 6 bases and J by 4 bases, leaving 9 bases between them. Sequences were obtained from PBMCs. The clonotype comes from a man between 18 and 35 years old in good health and CMV-seronegative. This chain connects TRBV18 to TRBJ1-2; D uncertain. CDR3 nucleotide sequence: TGTGCCAGCTCGCCCGACACCTATGGCTACACCTTC. It encodes CASSPDTYGYTF.